The 11 T cell receptor beta chains listed next were all sequenced from one sample in a study of cytomegalovirus exposure and HLA in healthy donors. 60 Vbeta and 13 Jbeta primers were used in PCR. Sequencing was performed with immunoSEQ multiplex PCR; in TCRdb, only in-frame clones are kept and a portion is missing. The sample includes 210,000 or so clones, approximately 80% of them seen just once. The specimen sequenced was PBMCs. The origin of the receptors is a girl aged 5-17 years in good health and CMV-seronegative.

V is TRBV28 and J is TRBJ2-3; 9 bases are a match to TRBD1. From germline, CDR1 is MDHEN and CDR2 SYDVKM. The CDR3 consists of 14 residues. V was clipped by 8 bases and J by 1 base; unmatched bases: 4. For the CDR3, the DNA is TGTGCCAGCGGGGGACAGGGACGCACAGATACGCAGTATTTT. This sequence encodes CASGGQGRTDTQYF.

The sample holds a few counts of this clone. Here the CDR3 reads CASSDSGKLAEKLFF. The CDR3 DNA is TGTGCCAGCAGTGACAGTGGCAAGTTGGCCGAAAAACTGTTTTTT. The gene calls are TRBV6-1 and TRBJ1-4; no clear D. Germline V gene data show CDR1 as MNHNS and CDR2 as SASEGT. Trimming cost V 3 bases and J 8 bases, with 16 bases left between them. This CDR3 comprises 15 residues.

The chain employs TRBV30 and TRBJ1-2; D is uncertain. CDR1 is GTSNPN and CDR2 is SVGIG in the germline V gene (reference sequence). Trimming took 1 base from V and 7 from J, leaving 10 bases between them. The CDR3 loop spans 12 amino acids. The CDR3 loop is CAWSEEVAGYTF. CDR3 nucleotide sequence: TGTGCCTGGAGTGAAGAGGTGGCTGGCTACACCTTC.

The rearrangement links TRBV27 to TRBJ2-1; 8 positions agree with TRBD1. CDR1 is MNHEY and CDR2 is SMNVEV in the germline V gene (reference sequence). The CDR3 spans 13 residues. Trimming took 6 bases from V and 7 from J; bases not matched to a gene: 5. This CDR3 reads CASSPGGLNEQFF. CDR3 DNA: TGTGCCAGCAGCCCAGGGGGCTTGAATGAGCAGTTCTTC.

In its sample, this clone was seen a few times. The chain is built from TRBV7-9 and TRBJ2-3; 13 bases are a match to TRBD2. The V gene's germline CDR1 is SEHNR and CDR2 FQNEAQ (reference sequence). After removal of 5 bases from V and 0 bases from J, the junction contained 2 bases not matched to a gene. CDR3 length: 16 residues. CDR3 residues: CASSLTSGRSTDTQYF. The CDR3 coding sequence is TGTGCCAGCAGCCTGACTAGCGGGAGGAGCACAGATACGCAGTATTTT.

The rearrangement joins TRBV7-8 to TRBJ2-4; D call uncertain. The germline V gene encodes CDR1 SGHVS and CDR2 FQNEAQ. V was trimmed by 4 bases and J by 2 bases, leaving 12 bases between them. The CDR3 consists of 15 residues. CDR3 coding DNA: TGTGCCAGCAGCTGGCATTCCAGAACCAAAAACATTCAGTACTTC. This sequence encodes CASSWHSRTKNIQYF.

This sequence joins TRBV5-1 and TRBJ2-5; D is perhaps TRBD1 (6 bases). This CDR3 is built from 12 residues. With 4 bases removed from V and 5 bases from J, the gap between germline ends came to 9 bases. Germline V CDR1 and CDR2: SGHRS, YFSETQ. CDR3 sequence reads: CASSGGEETQYF. DNA for the CDR3: TGCGCCAGCAGCGGGGGCGAGGAGACCCAGTACTTC.

The J gene is TRBJ2-2, the V gene TRBV7-3; D gene ambiguous. The length of the CDR3 is 13 residues. The germline V and J ends were trimmed by 5 bases and 6 bases, with 10 bases remaining between them. Germline V gives CDR1 SGHTA, CDR2 FQGTGA. The CDR3 region is CASSQQVSGELFF. The CDR3 nucleotides read TGTGCCAGCAGCCAGCAGGTATCCGGGGAGCTGTTTTTT.

V gene TRBV28 combines with J gene TRBJ1-5; no reliable D call. The CDR3 has 16 residues. CDR1 and CDR2 (germline): MDHEN, SYDVKM. Trimming took 2 bases from V and 5 from J, leaving 16 bases between them. The CDR3 coding sequence is TGTGCCAGCAGTTTACGAGGCAGTCTTATTCATCAGCCCCAGCATTTT. Protein product: CASSLRGSLIHQPQHF.

The chain couples TRBV27 to TRBJ2-1; TRBD1 might be the D (6 bases). This CDR3 spans 14 amino acids. Germline assignment: CDR1 MNHEY and CDR2 SMNVEV (reference sequence). Trimming removed 10 bases at V and 0 bases at J, with 13 bases between. CDR3 DNA: TGTGCCACACAGGGCTTTAGCTCCTACAATGAGCAGTTCTTC. The encoded protein is CATQGFSSYNEQFF.

V usage is TRBV5-6 and J usage is TRBJ2-3, with TRBD1 matching 11 bases. V was clipped by 0 bases and J by 6 bases; unmatched bases: 12. Germline loops: CDR1 SGHDT, CDR2 YYEEEE. The CDR3 length is 18 residues. Here the CDR3 DNA reads TGTGCCAGCAGCTTGGCCTTCCGGACAGGGGGCAGGTCGGATACGCAGTATTTT. It specifies CASSLAFRTGGRSDTQYF.